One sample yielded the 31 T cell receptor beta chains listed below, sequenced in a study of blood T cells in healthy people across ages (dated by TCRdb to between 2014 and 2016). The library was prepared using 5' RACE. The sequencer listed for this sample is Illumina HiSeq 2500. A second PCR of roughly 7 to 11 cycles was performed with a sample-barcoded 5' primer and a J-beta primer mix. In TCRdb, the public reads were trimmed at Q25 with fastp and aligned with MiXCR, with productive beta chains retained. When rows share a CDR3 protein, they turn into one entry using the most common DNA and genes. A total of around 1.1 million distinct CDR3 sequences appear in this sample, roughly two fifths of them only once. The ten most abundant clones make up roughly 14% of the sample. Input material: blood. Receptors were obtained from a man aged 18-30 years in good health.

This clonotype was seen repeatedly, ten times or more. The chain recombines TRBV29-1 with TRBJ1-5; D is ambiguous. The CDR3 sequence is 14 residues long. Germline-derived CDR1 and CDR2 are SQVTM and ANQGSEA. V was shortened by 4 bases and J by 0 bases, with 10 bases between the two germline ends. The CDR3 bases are TGCAGCGTTGCGGACGGCTATAGCAATCAGCCCCAGCATTTT. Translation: CSVADGYSNQPQHF.

The CDR3 sequence is CSAAQTEEKLFF. The CDR3 DNA follows: TGCAGTGCGGCCCAAACGGAAGAAAAACTGTTTTTT. The genes are TRBV20-1 and TRBJ1-4, with D unclear. With 6 bases removed from V and 8 bases from J, the gap between germline ends came to 13 bases. In germline, CDR1 is DFQATT, CDR2 SNEGSKA (reference sequence). CDR3 length: 12 residues.

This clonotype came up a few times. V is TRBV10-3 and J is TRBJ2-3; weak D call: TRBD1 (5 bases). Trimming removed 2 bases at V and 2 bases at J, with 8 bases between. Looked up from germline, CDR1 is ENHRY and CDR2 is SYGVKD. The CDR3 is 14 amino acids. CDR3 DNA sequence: TGTGCCATCAGTGAGGTACAGGACACAGATACGCAGTATTTT. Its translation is CAISEVQDTDTQYF.

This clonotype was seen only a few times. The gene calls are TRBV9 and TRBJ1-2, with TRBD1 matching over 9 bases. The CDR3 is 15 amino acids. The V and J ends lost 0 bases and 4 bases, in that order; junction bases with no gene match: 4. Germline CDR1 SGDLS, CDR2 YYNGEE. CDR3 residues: CASSVEQGAIYGYTF. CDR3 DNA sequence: TGTGCCAGCAGCGTAGAACAGGGGGCGATCTATGGCTACACCTTC.

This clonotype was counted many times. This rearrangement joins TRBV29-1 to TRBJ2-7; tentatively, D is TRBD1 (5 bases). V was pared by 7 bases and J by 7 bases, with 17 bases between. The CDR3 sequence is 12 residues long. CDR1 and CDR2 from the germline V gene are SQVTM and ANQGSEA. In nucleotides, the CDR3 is TGCAGCGCCCAGGACACCCTTTTAGAGCAGTACTTC. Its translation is CSAQDTLLEQYF.

Here the CDR3 reads CASSLYYGGSNEKLFF. CDR3 bases: TGTGCCAGCAGCTTATATTATGGGGGATCAAATGAAAAACTGTTTTTT. The chain carries TRBV7-2 and TRBJ1-4; maybe TRBD1 (5 bases). V shed 2 bases and J shed 5 bases, with 15 bases lying between them. The CDR3 runs to 16 residues. Germline assignment: CDR1 SGHTA and CDR2 FQGNSA.

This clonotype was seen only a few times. The CDR3 DNA sequence: TGTGCCAGCAGCAATAATATTAGTGGACAAGTAGCTAACTATGGCTACACCTTC. Amino acids: CASSNNISGQVANYGYTF. The chain combines TRBV11-2 with TRBJ1-2; possible D gene TRBD1, 5 bases. The CDR3 is 18 residues long. From germline, CDR1 is SGHAT and CDR2 FQNNGV. With 5 bases removed from V and 0 bases from J, the gap between germline ends came to 22 bases.

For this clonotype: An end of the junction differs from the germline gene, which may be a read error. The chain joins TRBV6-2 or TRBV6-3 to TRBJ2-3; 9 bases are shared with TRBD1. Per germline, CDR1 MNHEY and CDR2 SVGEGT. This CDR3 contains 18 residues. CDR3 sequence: CASSYSLSGTGSIFTEYF. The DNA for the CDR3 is TGTGCCAGCAGTTACTCGTTATCCGGGACAGGGAGCATCTTTACGGAGTATTTT.

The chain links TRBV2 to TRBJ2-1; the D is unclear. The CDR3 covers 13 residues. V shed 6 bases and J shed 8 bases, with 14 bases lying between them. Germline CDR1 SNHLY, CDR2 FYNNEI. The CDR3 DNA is TGTGCCAGCAGCTGTAGGTCCGCCGATGAGCAGTTCTTC. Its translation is CASSCRSADEQFF.

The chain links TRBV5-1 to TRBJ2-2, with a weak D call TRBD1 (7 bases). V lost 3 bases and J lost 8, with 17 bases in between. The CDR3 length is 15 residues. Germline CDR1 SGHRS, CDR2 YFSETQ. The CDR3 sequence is CASSSETGRTGELFF. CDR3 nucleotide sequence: TGCGCCAGCAGCTCGGAGACAGGGAGGACAGGGGAGCTGTTTTTT.

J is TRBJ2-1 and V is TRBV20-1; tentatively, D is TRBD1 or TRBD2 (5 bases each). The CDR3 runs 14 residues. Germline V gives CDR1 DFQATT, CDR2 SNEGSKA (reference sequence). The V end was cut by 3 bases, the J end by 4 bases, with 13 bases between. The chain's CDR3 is CSASRGTPYNEQFF. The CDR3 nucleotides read TGCAGTGCTAGTCGAGGGACCCCGTACAATGAGCAGTTCTTC.

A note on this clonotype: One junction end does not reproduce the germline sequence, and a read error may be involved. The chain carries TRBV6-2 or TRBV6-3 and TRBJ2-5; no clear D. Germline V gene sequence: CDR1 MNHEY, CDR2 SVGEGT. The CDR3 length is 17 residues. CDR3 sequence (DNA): TGTGCCGGCAGTGATGACCGTAAACTCCCACCAGGAGAGACCCAGTACTTC. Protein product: CAGSDDRKLPPGETQYF.

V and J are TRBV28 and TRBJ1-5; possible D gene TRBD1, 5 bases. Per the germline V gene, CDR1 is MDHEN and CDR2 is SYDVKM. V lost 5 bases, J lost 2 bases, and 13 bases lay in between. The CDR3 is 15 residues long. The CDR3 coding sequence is TGTGCCAGCAGTCCCCTGGGGCAACGCAATCAGCCCCAGCATTTT. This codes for CASSPLGQRNQPQHF.

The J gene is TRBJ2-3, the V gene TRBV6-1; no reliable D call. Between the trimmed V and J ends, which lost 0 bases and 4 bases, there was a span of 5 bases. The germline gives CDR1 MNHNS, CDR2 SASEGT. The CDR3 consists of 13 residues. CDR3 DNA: TGTGCCAGCAGTGAAGCGTATGCAGATACGCAGTATTTT. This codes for CASSEAYADTQYF.

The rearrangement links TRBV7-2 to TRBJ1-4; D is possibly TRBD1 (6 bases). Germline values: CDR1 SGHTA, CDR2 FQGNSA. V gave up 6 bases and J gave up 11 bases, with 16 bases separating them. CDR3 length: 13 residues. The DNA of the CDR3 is TGTGCCAGCAGATTAACAGGAGGGGGGAAACTGTTTTTT. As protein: CASRLTGGGKLFF.

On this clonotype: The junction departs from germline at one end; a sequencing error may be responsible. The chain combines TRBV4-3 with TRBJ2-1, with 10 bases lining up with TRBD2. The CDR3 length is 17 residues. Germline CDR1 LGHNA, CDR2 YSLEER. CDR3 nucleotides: TGCGCCAGCGGCCATTCTCTAGCGGGGGCCAGGTACAATGAGCAGTTCTTC. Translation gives CASGHSLAGARYNEQFF.

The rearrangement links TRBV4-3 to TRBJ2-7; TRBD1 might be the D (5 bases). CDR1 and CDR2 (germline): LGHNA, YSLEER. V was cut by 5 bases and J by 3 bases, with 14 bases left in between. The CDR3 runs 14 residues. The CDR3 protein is CASSRQQVDYEQYF. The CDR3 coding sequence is TGCGCCAGCAGCAGACAGCAGGTTGACTACGAGCAGTACTTC.

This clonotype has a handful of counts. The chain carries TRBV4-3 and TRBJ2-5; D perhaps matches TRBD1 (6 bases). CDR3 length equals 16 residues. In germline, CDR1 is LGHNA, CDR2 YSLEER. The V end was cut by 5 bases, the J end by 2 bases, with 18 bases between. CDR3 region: CASSLGTGIPQETQYF. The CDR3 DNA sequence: TGCGCCAGCAGCTTAGGAACAGGGATCCCGCAAGAGACCCAGTACTTC.

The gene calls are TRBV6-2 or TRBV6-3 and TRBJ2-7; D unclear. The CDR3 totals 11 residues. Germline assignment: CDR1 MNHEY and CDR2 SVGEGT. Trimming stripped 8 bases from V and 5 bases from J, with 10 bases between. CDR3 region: CASLDVNEQYF. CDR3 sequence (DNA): TGTGCCAGCCTTGATGTTAACGAGCAGTACTTC.

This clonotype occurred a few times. The CDR3 sequence: CSANSGAGLSYGYTF. The CDR3 DNA follows: TGCAGTGCTAACTCGGGGGCAGGACTTTCATATGGCTACACCTTC. The V gene is TRBV20-1, the J gene TRBJ1-2, with D possibly matching TRBD1 (6 bases). The CDR3 has 15 residues. Germline V CDR1 and CDR2: DFQATT, SNEGSKA (reference sequence). V shed 4 bases and J shed 5 bases, with 20 bases lying between them.

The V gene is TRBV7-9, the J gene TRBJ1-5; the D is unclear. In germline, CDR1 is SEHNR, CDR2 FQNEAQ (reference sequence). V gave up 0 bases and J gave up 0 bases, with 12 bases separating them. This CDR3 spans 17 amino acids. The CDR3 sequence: CASSLATSPYSNQPQHF. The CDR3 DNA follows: TGTGCCAGCAGCTTAGCGACGAGCCCGTATAGCAATCAGCCCCAGCATTTT.

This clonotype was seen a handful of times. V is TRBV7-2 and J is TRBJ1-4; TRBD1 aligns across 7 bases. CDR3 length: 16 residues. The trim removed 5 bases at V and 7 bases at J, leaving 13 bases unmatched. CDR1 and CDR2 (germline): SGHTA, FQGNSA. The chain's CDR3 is CASSPESGGGSEKLFF. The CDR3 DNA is TGTGCCAGCAGCCCTGAATCAGGAGGGGGCAGTGAAAAACTGTTTTTT.

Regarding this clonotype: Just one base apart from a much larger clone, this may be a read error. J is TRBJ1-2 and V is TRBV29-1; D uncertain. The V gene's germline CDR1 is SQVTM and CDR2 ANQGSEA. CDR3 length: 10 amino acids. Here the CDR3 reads CSVDNYGYIF. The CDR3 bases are TGCAGCGTTGATAACTATGGCTACATCTTC.

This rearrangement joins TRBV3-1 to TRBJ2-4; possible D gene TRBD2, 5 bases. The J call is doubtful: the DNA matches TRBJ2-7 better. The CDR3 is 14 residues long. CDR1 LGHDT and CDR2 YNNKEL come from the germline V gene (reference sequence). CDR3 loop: CASSRSVGVYEQYF. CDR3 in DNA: TGTGCCAGCAGCCGTAGCGTTGGGGTCTACGAGCAGTACTTC.

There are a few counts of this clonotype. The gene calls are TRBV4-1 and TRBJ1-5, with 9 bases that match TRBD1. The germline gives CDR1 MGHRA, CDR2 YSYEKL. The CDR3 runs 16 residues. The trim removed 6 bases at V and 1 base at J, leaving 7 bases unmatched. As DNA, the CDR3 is TGCGCCAGCAGTCGGGACAGGGAACGGAGCAATCAGCCCCAGCATTTT. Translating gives CASSRDRERSNQPQHF.

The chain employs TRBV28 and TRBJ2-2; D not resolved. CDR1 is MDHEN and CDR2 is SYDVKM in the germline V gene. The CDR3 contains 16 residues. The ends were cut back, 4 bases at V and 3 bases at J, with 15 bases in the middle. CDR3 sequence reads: CASSYRTKPHTGELFF. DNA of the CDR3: TGTGCCAGCAGTTACCGAACCAAACCGCACACCGGGGAGCTGTTTTTT.

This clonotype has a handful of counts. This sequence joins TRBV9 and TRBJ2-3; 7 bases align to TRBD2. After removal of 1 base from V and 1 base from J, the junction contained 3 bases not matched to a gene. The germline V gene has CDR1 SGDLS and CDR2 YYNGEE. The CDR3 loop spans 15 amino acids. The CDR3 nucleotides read TGTGCCAGCAGCGTACTAGCGGCCGGCACAGATACGCAGTATTTT. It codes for CASSVLAAGTDTQYF.

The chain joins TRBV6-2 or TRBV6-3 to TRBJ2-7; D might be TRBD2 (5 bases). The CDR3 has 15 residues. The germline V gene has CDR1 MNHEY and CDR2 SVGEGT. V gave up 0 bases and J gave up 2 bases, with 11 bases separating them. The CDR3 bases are TGTGCCAGCAGTTACTCGACTGAGGGAGCCTACGAGCAGTACTTC. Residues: CASSYSTEGAYEQYF.

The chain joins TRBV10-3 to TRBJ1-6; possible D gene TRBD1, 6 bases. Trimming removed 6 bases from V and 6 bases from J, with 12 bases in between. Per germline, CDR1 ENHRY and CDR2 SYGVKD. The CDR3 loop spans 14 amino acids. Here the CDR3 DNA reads TGTGCCATCAGACAGGGAGTGAGTAATTCACCCCTCCACTTT. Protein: CAIRQGVSNSPLHF.

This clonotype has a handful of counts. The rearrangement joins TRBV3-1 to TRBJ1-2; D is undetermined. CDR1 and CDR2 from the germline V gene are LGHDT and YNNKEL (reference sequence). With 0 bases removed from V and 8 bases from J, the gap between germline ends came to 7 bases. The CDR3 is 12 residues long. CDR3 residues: CASSQDHVGYTF. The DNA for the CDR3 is TGTGCCAGCAGCCAAGATCACGTAGGCTACACCTTC.

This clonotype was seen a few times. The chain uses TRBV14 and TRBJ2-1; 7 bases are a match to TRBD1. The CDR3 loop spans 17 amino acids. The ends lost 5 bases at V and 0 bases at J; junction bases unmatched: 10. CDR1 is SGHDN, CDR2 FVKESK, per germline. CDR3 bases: TGTGCCAGCAGCATCTACAGGGGCGCGACCTCCTACAATGAGCAGTTCTTC. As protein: CASSIYRGATSYNEQFF.